The 3 T cell receptor beta chains in this list originate from one sample, sequenced in a study of cytomegalovirus exposure and HLA in healthy donors. With 60 Vbeta and 13 Jbeta primers, the PCR was carried out. Only in-frame clones appear in the TCRdb table, and some are missing; sequencing was by immunoSEQ multiplex PCR. The sample includes about 76,000 clones, roughly 70% of them seen just once. Material: PBMCs. These receptors were collected from a man between 60 and 70 years old in good health and CMV-seropositive.

The rearrangement links TRBV7-6 to TRBJ2-5, with TRBD1 matching 8 bases. Gene TRBJ2-7 matches the end of the DNA better, so the J call may be wrong. Germline CDR1 reads SGHVS; CDR2 reads FNYEAQ. The CDR3 runs 13 residues. The CDR3: CASSAGQVNEQYF. DNA of the CDR3: TGTGCCAGCAGCGCGGGACAGGTAAACGAGCAGTACTTC.

The V gene is TRBV5-6, the J gene TRBJ2-3; the D is unclear. The germline V and J ends were trimmed by 0 bases and 2 bases, with 10 bases remaining between them. There are 15 residues in the CDR3. The germline V gene has CDR1 SGHDT and CDR2 YYEEEE. The CDR3 DNA sequence: TGTGCCAGCAGCTTGGAAGTCCAGTACACAGATACGCAGTATTTT. This encodes CASSLEVQYTDTQYF.

The chain recombines TRBV28 with TRBJ1-5, with D hard to call. Germline V gives CDR1 MDHEN, CDR2 SYDVKM. This CDR3 contains 15 residues. Trimming cost V 2 bases and J 3 bases, with 11 bases left between them. The CDR3 DNA follows: TGTGCCAGCAGTTTAGTCAGGCCTAACAATCAGCCCCAGCATTTT. Amino acid sequence: CASSLVRPNNQPQHF.